The 3 T cell receptor beta chains listed next were all sequenced from one sample in a study of cytomegalovirus exposure and HLA in healthy donors (dated by TCRdb to the late 2010s). The library was produced with the immunoSEQ multiplex PCR assay. A mixture of 60 forward primers for TCR Vbeta segments and 13 reverse primers for TCR Jbeta segments was used in the multiplex PCR. TCRdb retrieved this table from immuneACCESS and kept in-frame rearrangements only. Not all clones are present; in checked studies, unresolved V genes account for under half, and no reason is known for the remainder. Here the sample has 100,000 to 150,000 clones; approximately 80% occur a single time. Roughly 13% of the sample is in the top ten clones. Sequencing input: PBMCs. The source of these receptors is a woman between 40 and 55 years old in good health and CMV-seropositive.

The chain carries TRBV28 and TRBJ1-1; D is uncertain. The germline gives CDR1 MDHEN, CDR2 SYDVKM. Trimming shortened V by 7 bases and J by 1 base, and 7 bases separated the two germline ends. The CDR3 has 12 amino acids. As DNA, the CDR3 is TGTGCCAGCATAATCCCGAACACTGAAGCTTTCTTT. This translates into CASIIPNTEAFF. The whole variable domain, remainder taken from reference TRBV28 and TRBJ1-1, is DVKVTQSSRYLVKRTGEKVFLECVQDMDHENMFWYRQDPGLGLRLIYFSYDVKMKEKGDIPEGYSVSREKKERFSLILESASTNQTSMYLCASIIPNTEAFFGQGTRLTVV.

The genes are TRBV27 and TRBJ1-5; D may be TRBD1 (5 bases). Germline-derived CDR1 and CDR2 are MNHEY and SMNVEV (reference sequence). Trimming cost V 5 bases and J 0 bases, with 11 bases left between them. This CDR3 spans 15 amino acids. The CDR3 region is CASSDSVYSNQPQHF. The CDR3 nucleotides read TGTGCCAGCAGTGACAGTGTTTATAGCAATCAGCCCCAGCATTTT.

In nucleotides, the CDR3 is TGTGCCACCGCGAGGGAAGGGTTGAAGTACTTC. Its translation: CATAREGLKYF. The rearrangement links TRBV21-1 to TRBJ2-7; the DNA was not compared with TRBD2, the D call given in the table. TRBV21-1 is a listed pseudogene. The length of the CDR3 is 11 residues.